These T cell receptor beta chains were read from a single sample in a study of somatic mutations in cytotoxic T cells in rheumatoid arthritis. Measured with immunoSEQ multiplex PCR; TCRdb has only the in-frame clones, and not every one. The top ten hold over 4% of the sample, which has about 18,000 clones, around 68% seen once. The specimen sequenced was CD8+ T cells sorted from blood. The receptor source for this set is a man aged 55 to 70 in good health. Both conserved end residues are part of each CDR3. D genes are given only for firm matches. A clone size is listed for some rows: how often the clone was seen (once, few, many), or a class if it is expanded.

>15|TRBV11-2|-|TRBJ2-3|once
TGTGCCAGCAGCCAAATGACAGGCCTCACAGATACGCAGTATTTT
CASSQMTGLTDTQYF
>15|TRBV7-8|-|TRBJ1-5|-
TGTGCCAGCAGCTGGGACACAAGGATGAGTCAGCCCCAGCATTTT
CASSWDTRMSQPQHF
>17|TRBV5-6|TRBD1|TRBJ1-4|-
TGTGCCAGCAGCTTACCGGGACAGGGGGCAGGTGGCGAAAAACTGTTTTTT
CASSLPGQGAGGEKLFF
>14|TRBV6-5|TRBD2|TRBJ2-2|-
TGTGCCAGCAGTTCCGCGGGGGGGGTCGGGGAGCTGTTTTTT
CASSSAGGVGELFF
>13|TRBV13|-|TRBJ1-1|once
TGTGCCAGCAGCTTACCAGGTAACACTGAAGCTTTCTTT
CASSLPGNTEAFF
>14|TRBV9|TRBD1|TRBJ2-7|-
TGTGCCAGCAGCTCACGACAGGGGGCCCACGAGCAGTACTTC
CASSSRQGAHEQYF
>16|TRBV27|TRBD2|TRBJ2-7|few
TGTGCCAGCAGTTTAGGTTCGACTAGCGGTGACTACGAGCAGTACTTC
CASSLGSTSGDYEQYF
>15|TRBV19|-|TRBJ1-5|-
TGTGCCAGTACCCCGGGGGTTAGGAGCAATCAGCCCCAGCATTTT
CASTPGVRSNQPQHF
>15|TRBV7-8|-|TRBJ1-2|-
TGTGCCAGCAGCTCAACGCCGGGAGGTAGAGGTGGCTACACCTTC
CASSSTPGGRGGYTF
>13|TRBV7-7|-|TRBJ2-1|once
TGTGCCAGCAGCCTCAAGGTGGGGGCTGAGCAGTTCTTC
CASSLKVGAEQFF
>14|TRBV30|-|TRBJ2-1|-
TGTGCCTGGAGTGCCCAGGGGGGCTGGAATGAGCAGTTCTTC
CAWSAQGGWNEQFF
>15|TRBV4-3|TRBD2|TRBJ2-1|-
TGCGCCAGCAGCCAAGGGACTAGCGCCTACAATGAGCAGTTCTTC
CASSQGTSAYNEQFF
>15|TRBV29-1|TRBD1|TRBJ2-5|-
TGCAGCTCGGGTGTGTGGGGACAGGGTGAAGAGACCCAGTACTTC
CSSGVWGQGEETQYF
>16|TRBV27|TRBD1|TRBJ2-7|-
TGTGCCAGCAGTCCAACCCCGGGACAGGGCCTTTACGAGCAGTACTTC
CASSPTPGQGLYEQYF
>15|TRBV5-1|-|TRBJ1-5|-
TGCGCCAGCAGCTTGGTGTCTGGAAGCGGTCAGCCCCAGCATTTT
CASSLVSGSGQPQHF
>17|TRBV7-6|TRBD2|TRBJ2-1|-
TGTGCCAGCAGCTTCCCTGAGACTAGCGGGAGGTTTAATGAGCAGTTCTTC
CASSFPETSGRFNEQFF
>13|TRBV14|-|TRBJ1-2|-
TGTGCCAGCAGCCAGGGTGGACTCTATGGCTACACCTTC
CASSQGGLYGYTF
>13|TRBV30|TRBD1|TRBJ2-2|few
TGTGCCTGGAGTACAGGGGGCGCCCGGGAGCTGTTTTTT
CAWSTGGARELFF
>16|TRBV19|-|TRBJ2-3|-
TGTGCCAGTAGGGACGAAGGGGGGGCCCTAGGAGATACGCAGTATTTT
CASRDEGGALGDTQYF
>15|TRBV5-1|-|TRBJ2-7|-
TGCGCCAGCAGCTTAGGTTCAGGGCTGACCTACGAGCAGTACTTC
CASSLGSGLTYEQYF
>16|TRBV27|TRBD1|TRBJ1-4|-
TGTGCCAGCAGGGCGACAGGGCCTGCAACTAATGAAAAACTGTTTTTT
CASRATGPATNEKLFF
>15|TRBV27|-|TRBJ1-5|-
TGTGCCAGCAGTTTATCGGGCCGATCCAATCAGCCCCAGCATTTT
CASSLSGRSNQPQHF
>13|TRBV5-4|-|TRBJ1-1|-
TGTGCCAGCAGCACGCGCACCAACACTGAAGCTTTCTTT
CASSTRTNTEAFF
>13|TRBV7-8|-|TRBJ2-7|few
TGTGCCAGCAGCCCCCCGGGGGACTACGAGCAGTACTTC
CASSPPGDYEQYF
>15|TRBV5-1|TRBD1|TRBJ2-5|-
TGCGCCAGCAGCTTTCGGGACAGGGATGGAGAGACCCAGTACTTC
CASSFRDRDGETQYF
>21|TRBV10-3|TRBD2|TRBJ2-3|-
TGTGCCATCAGTGAGTTTGAAGTTGTCACTAGCGGGGCCGGAGTCACAGATACGCAGTATTTT
CAISEFEVVTSGAGVTDTQYF
>14|TRBV11-3|-|TRBJ2-1|-
TGTGCCAGCAGTTCCATGACAGCTTACAATGAGCAGTTCTTC
CASSSMTAYNEQFF
>15|TRBV27|-|TRBJ2-4|-
TGTGCCAGCAGTATGGACAGTATAGCCAAAAACATTCAGTACTTC
CASSMDSIAKNIQYF
>15|TRBV9|TRBD1|TRBJ2-7|-
TGTGCCAGCAGCGTAAGGACAGGAAGCTCCTACGAGCAGTACTTC
CASSVRTGSSYEQYF